The 30 T cell receptor beta chains below were found in one sample sequenced in a study of blood T cell repertoires in COVID-19. The protocol was immunoSEQ multiplex PCR, while the TCRdb copy is restricted to in-frame clones and leaves out a portion. The data show approximately 170,000 clones, 80% seen once. Sequencing used PBMCs or T cells enriched from blood (not recorded which). All receptors derive from a man aged 40-49 years who had recovered from COVID-19.

The V call is TRBV9, the J call TRBJ2-7; 9 bases fit TRBD1. There are 19 residues in the CDR3. The V gene end was trimmed by 4 bases and the J gene end by 2 bases; junction bases not matched to a gene: 19. The germline CDR1 and CDR2 sequences are SGDLS and YYNGEE. The CDR3: CASSSSMGDRVNPAYEQYF. CDR3 bases: TGTGCCAGCAGCTCTTCTATGGGGGACAGGGTTAATCCTGCCTACGAGCAGTACTTC.

V and J are TRBV10-1 and TRBJ2-2; 10 nucleotides align to TRBD2. In germline, CDR1 is WNHNN, CDR2 SYGVQD (reference sequence). The CDR3 consists of 16 residues. With 2 bases clipped from V and 2 bases from J, the junction kept 2 bases outside the gene matches. CDR3 DNA sequence: TGCGCCAGCAGTGAGGCTAGCGGGGGAAACACCGGGGAGCTGTTTTTT. Translating gives CASSEASGGNTGELFF.

This chain joins TRBV5-1 and TRBJ2-7; TRBD1 matches at 7 bases. After removal of 5 bases from V and 6 bases from J, the junction contained 8 bases not matched to a gene. CDR1 and CDR2 (germline): SGHRS, YFSETQ. The CDR3 is 13 residues long. The CDR3 DNA reads as TGCGCCAGCAGGTTGACAGGGCGAATCGAGCAGTACTTC. It is translated as CASRLTGRIEQYF.

This rearrangement joins TRBV2 to TRBJ2-1; D is possibly TRBD2 (5 bases). CDR3 length: 12 amino acids. V lost 10 bases, J lost 8 bases, and 15 bases lay in between. CDR1 is SNHLY and CDR2 is FYNNEI in the germline V gene. This chain's CDR3 is CAISDWPHEQFF. The CDR3 bases are TGTGCCATCTCGGACTGGCCGCATGAGCAGTTCTTC.

Only one count was recorded for this clone. The chain uses TRBV12-5 and TRBJ1-5; D is ambiguous. This CDR3 has 12 amino acids. CDR1 is LGHNT, CDR2 FRNRAP, per germline. Trimming took off 7 bases at V and 9 bases at J, with 13 bases between the two ends. The CDR3 region is CASARESGPQHF. The CDR3 bases are TGTGCTAGTGCCCGGGAAAGTGGGCCCCAGCATTTT.

The rearrangement uses TRBV27 and TRBJ1-1, with TRBD1 identical over 7 bases. Trimming at V came to 2 bases and at J to 4 bases, leaving 16 bases not matched to a gene. Germline CDR1 and CDR2: MNHEY and SMNVEV (reference sequence). The CDR3 runs to 18 residues. The CDR3 sequence: CASSLAATGWVSSTEAFF. In DNA form, the CDR3 reads TGTGCCAGCAGTTTAGCTGCGACAGGGTGGGTCTCAAGCACTGAAGCTTTCTTT.

The rearrangement links TRBV5-4 to TRBJ1-2, with D maybe TRBD1 (6 bases). Germline V gene sequence: CDR1 SGHNT, CDR2 YYREEE (reference sequence). The CDR3 is 14 amino acids. V dropped 2 bases and J dropped 8 bases, with 16 bases sitting between them. The CDR3 loop is CASSFLGGAYGYTF. CDR3 DNA sequence: TGTGCCAGCAGCTTTCTCGGGGGGGCGTACGGCTACACCTTC.

The CDR3 sequence is CASSPRVGADTIYF. CDR3 in DNA: TGTGCCAGCTCACCACGAGTAGGGGCGGACACCATATATTTT. The V gene is TRBV18, the J gene TRBJ1-3, with D perhaps matching TRBD1 (5 bases). V was shortened by 1 base and J by 8 bases, with 12 bases between the two germline ends. The CDR3 length is 14 residues. Germline lookup yields CDR1 KGHSH and CDR2 LQKENI.

This chain uses TRBV7-3 with TRBJ1-3; D unclear. Germline V gene sequence: CDR1 SGHTA, CDR2 FQGTGA. The CDR3 runs to 19 residues. Trimming left V 4 bases short and J 0 bases short, with 22 bases between. In DNA, the CDR3 is TGTGCCAGCAGCTCGACAACTCAGGCGCCGATGAGCTCTGGAAACACCATATATTTT. It specifies CASSSTTQAPMSSGNTIYF.

The chain combines TRBV11-2 with TRBJ2-7; 11 bases are a match to TRBD1. The J segment lost 3 bases and the V segment lost 1 base, leaving 5 bases of the junction unmatched. Germline values: CDR1 SGHAT, CDR2 FQNNGV. The CDR3 contains 16 residues. The CDR3 protein is CASSLARTGGVYEQYV. The CDR3 DNA follows: TGTGCCAGCAGCTTAGCCCGGACAGGGGGCGTCTACGAGCAGTACGTC.

V and J are TRBV29-1 and TRBJ2-3, with 9 bases aligning to TRBD1. The CDR3 runs 14 residues. CDR1 is SQVTM, CDR2 ANQGSEA, per germline. Trimming at V came to 7 bases and at J to 2 bases, leaving 7 bases not matched to a gene. The CDR3 loop is CSGRTGVYTDTQYF. The CDR3 DNA reads as TGCAGCGGGAGGACAGGGGTTTACACAGATACGCAGTATTTT.

The chain carries TRBV11-2 and TRBJ2-7; no clear D. This CDR3 comprises 16 residues. In germline, CDR1 is SGHAT, CDR2 FQNNGV. V shed 0 bases and J shed 2 bases, with 14 bases lying between them. CDR3 residues: CASSLDSSRVPYEQYF. In DNA, the CDR3 is TGTGCCAGCAGCTTAGATAGTTCCCGAGTACCCTACGAGCAGTACTTC. Complete variable domain (other parts from reference TRBV11-2 and TRBJ2-7): EAGVAQSPRYKIIEKRQSVAFWCNPISGHATLYWYQQILGQGPKLLIQFQNNGVVDDSQLPKDRFSAERLKGVDSTLKIQPAKLEDSAVYLCASSLDSSRVPYEQYFGPGTRLTVT.

This sequence joins TRBV19 and TRBJ2-6; weak D call: TRBD1 (5 bases). V was cut by 5 bases and J by 0 bases, with 17 bases left in between. Germline assignment: CDR1 LNHDA and CDR2 SQIVND (reference sequence). This CDR3 contains 18 residues. Here the CDR3 reads CASSSLTVVSSGANVLTF. CDR3 in DNA: TGTGCCAGTAGTTCTCTGACAGTTGTTAGCTCTGGGGCCAACGTCCTGACTTTC.

CDR3 region: CASSPVLLRSEKLFF. For the CDR3, the DNA is TGTGCCAGCAGCCCGGTCCTCCTGAGGAGTGAAAAACTGTTTTTT. This chain joins TRBV7-8 and TRBJ1-4; D unclear. Germline CDR1 is SGHVS and CDR2 is FQNEAQ. The CDR3 extends over 15 amino acids. Trimming pared 5 bases from V and 7 bases from J, leaving 17 bases between. Full variable domain (remainder filled in from reference TRBV7-8 and TRBJ1-4): GAGVSQSPRYKVAKRGQDVALRCDPISGHVSLFWYQQALGQGPEFLTYFQNEAQLDKSGLPSDRFFAERPEGSVSTLKIQRTQQEDSAVYLCASSPVLLRSEKLFFGSGTQLSVL.

The chain is built from TRBV6-5 and TRBJ1-5, with 8 nucleotides matching TRBD1. CDR3 length: 13 residues. Germline V gene lookup returns CDR1 MNHEY and CDR2 SVGAGI. V lost 6 bases and J lost 8; bases outside the gene matches: 6. CDR3 coding DNA: TGTGCCAGCAGCGTCGACAGGGGAAAGCCCCAGCATTTT. This codes for CASSVDRGKPQHF.

CDR3 amino acids: CAIRTSTGPVSGNTIYF. CDR3 in DNA: TGTGCCATCAGAACATCGACAGGTCCCGTCTCTGGAAACACCATATATTTT. This chain uses TRBV10-3 with TRBJ1-3; maybe TRBD1 (6 bases). V was pared by 6 bases and J by 0 bases, with 18 bases between. CDR3 length equals 17 residues. Germline-derived CDR1 and CDR2 are ENHRY and SYGVKD.

This clone appeared once. This chain joins TRBV6-5 and TRBJ1-2, with 8 bases that match TRBD1. The CDR3 is made up of 13 amino acids. Germline V lookup: CDR1 MNHEY, CDR2 SVGAGI. V lost 5 bases and J lost 8; bases outside the gene matches: 7. The CDR3 is CASSPYRGSGYTF. The CDR3 DNA is TGTGCCAGCAGTCCGTACAGGGGGTCCGGCTACACCTTC.

The rearrangement joins TRBV5-1 to TRBJ2-7, with TRBD2 matching over 12 bases. CDR3 length: 16 residues. The trim removed 3 bases at V and 2 bases at J, leaving 6 bases unmatched. The germline gives CDR1 SGHRS, CDR2 YFSETQ. CDR3 region: CASSYGTSGWTYEQYF. The CDR3 bases are TGCGCCAGCAGCTATGGGACTAGCGGGTGGACCTACGAGCAGTACTTC. Filled out from reference TRBV5-1 and TRBJ2-7, the complete variable domain reads KAGVTQTPRYLIKTRGQQVTLSCSPISGHRSVSWYQQTPGQGLQFLFEYFSETQRNKGNFPGRFSGRQFSNSRSEMNVSTLELGDSALYLCASSYGTSGWTYEQYFGPGTRLTVT.

This chain links TRBV5-4 with TRBJ1-4; no definite D call. This CDR3 spans 14 amino acids. Trimming took off 4 bases at V and 8 bases at J, with 15 bases between the two ends. Germline V gene lookup returns CDR1 SGHNT and CDR2 YYREEE (reference sequence). The CDR3 spells CASSTGGVEEKLFF. The CDR3 DNA reads TGTGCCAGCAGCACGGGTGGAGTGGAGGAAAAACTGTTTTTT.

The genes are TRBV5-6 and TRBJ1-1; TRBD1 matches at 7 bases. The CDR3 loop spans 15 amino acids. Losses at the gene ends were 4 bases for V and 1 base for J; bases not matched to a gene: 7. Per the germline V gene, CDR1 is SGHDT and CDR2 is YYEEEE. CDR3 sequence reads: CASSPPTGWNTEAFF. CDR3 DNA: TGTGCCAGCAGCCCCCCGACAGGGTGGAACACTGAAGCTTTCTTT. Together with reference TRBV5-6 and TRBJ1-1, the CDR3 gives the full variable domain: DAGVTQSPTHLIKTRGQQVTLRCSPKSGHDTVSWYQQALGQGPQFIFQYYEEEERQRGNFPDRFSGHQFPNYSSELNVNALLLGDSALYLCASSPPTGWNTEAFFGQGTRLTVV.

This clone has more than one count but fewer than ten. The rearrangement uses TRBV6-2 or TRBV6-3 and TRBJ2-3; 16 bases map to TRBD2. V lost 0 bases to trimming and J lost 3 bases; unmatched junction nucleotides: 3. CDR1 is MNHEY and CDR2 is SVGEGT in the germline V gene. This CDR3 contains 18 residues. The CDR3 reads CASSYSLGLAGGTDTQYF. In DNA, the CDR3 is TGTGCCAGCAGTTACTCGTTGGGACTAGCGGGGGGGACAGATACGCAGTATTTT.

The genes are TRBV5-4 and TRBJ2-1; 16 bases align to TRBD2. Unmatched junction bases numbered 6, after V lost 2 bases and J lost 10 bases. CDR3 length: 16 amino acids. Germline V gene sequence: CDR1 SGHNT, CDR2 YYREEE (reference sequence). The CDR3: CASSLPGTSGGAEQFF. In DNA, the CDR3 is TGTGCCAGCAGCTTACCCGGGACTAGCGGGGGGGCGGAGCAGTTCTTC.

This sequence joins TRBV5-1 and TRBJ1-2; 9 positions agree with TRBD1. CDR3 length: 15 residues. The V segment lost 6 bases and the J segment 4 bases; nucleotides outside the gene matches: 10. Per germline, CDR1 SGHRS and CDR2 YFSETQ. The CDR3 is CASTDPGQGVYGYTF. In DNA, the CDR3 is TGCGCCAGCACTGACCCGGGACAGGGAGTCTATGGCTACACCTTC.

The chain has TRBV2 and TRBJ1-2; D is unresolved. Between the trimmed V and J ends, which lost 5 bases and 5 bases, there was a span of 9 bases. Germline CDR1 and CDR2: SNHLY and FYNNEI. The CDR3 sequence is 12 residues long. CDR3 in amino acids: CASSPRPYGYTF. CDR3 bases: TGTGCCAGCAGTCCCAGGCCATATGGCTACACCTTC. Combining the CDR3 with reference TRBV2 and TRBJ1-2 gives the whole variable domain EPEVTQTPSHQVTQMGQEVILRCVPISNHLYFYWYRQILGQKVEFLVSFYNNEISEKSEIFDDQFSVERPDGSNFTLKIRSTKLEDSAMYFCASSPRPYGYTFGSGTRLTVV.

The chain employs TRBV6-4 and TRBJ2-1; 8 nucleotides line up with TRBD1. The ends lost 8 bases at V and 9 bases at J; junction bases unmatched: 12. The CDR3 has 14 residues. The germline gives CDR1 MRHNA, CDR2 SNTAGT. CDR3 coding DNA: TGTGCCAGCGGCGGACAGGGCGATCATGGTGAGCAGTTCTTC. Amino acids: CASGGQGDHGEQFF.

The J gene is TRBJ1-3, the V gene TRBV28; maybe TRBD1 (5 bases). The CDR3 consists of 16 residues. V was clipped by 6 bases and J by 0 bases, with 15 bases between them. Germline assignment: CDR1 MDHEN and CDR2 SYDVKM. The CDR3 nucleotides are TGTGCCAGCAGCCCCCCCTCAGGGTCCTCTGGAAACACCATATATTTT. It codes for CASSPPSGSSGNTIYF.

The chain recombines TRBV12-3 or TRBV12-4 with TRBJ1-2, with a tentative D call TRBD1 (5 bases). There are 12 residues in the CDR3. V was shortened by 5 bases and J by 4 bases, with 8 bases between the two germline ends. CDR3 sequence reads: CASSATVYGYTF. The CDR3 DNA sequence: TGTGCCAGCAGTGCGACAGTCTATGGCTACACCTTC.

The chain links TRBV5-1 to TRBJ2-5, with D tentatively TRBD1 (6 bases). V was clipped by 0 bases and J by 1 base, with 7 bases between them. From germline, CDR1 is SGHRS and CDR2 YFSETQ. CDR3 length: 14 amino acids. The CDR3 spells CASSLGDTQETQYF. The CDR3 DNA reads TGCGCCAGCAGCTTGGGGGACACCCAAGAGACCCAGTACTTC.

The chain links TRBV2 to TRBJ1-5, with 7 bases identical to TRBD1. The CDR3 loop spans 13 amino acids. Per germline, CDR1 SNHLY and CDR2 FYNNEI. With 7 bases clipped from V and 7 bases from J, the junction kept 7 bases outside the gene matches. CDR3 nucleotides: TGTGCCAGCACTCGGACAGGAGGGCAGCCCCAGCATTTT. It encodes CASTRTGGQPQHF.

The chain employs TRBV12-3 or TRBV12-4 and TRBJ1-1, with a weak D call TRBD1 (6 bases). This CDR3 comprises 11 residues. V was pared by 8 bases and J by 10 bases, with 14 bases between. CDR3 in amino acids: CASGPQGTAFF. The CDR3 nucleotides are TGTGCCAGCGGGCCACAGGGAACAGCTTTCTTT.